The clone carrying this T cell receptor beta chain was counted a few times. What it binds is not known. The same CDR3 can be traced to other DNA sequences in this sample. TCRdb keeps only in-frame clones here, not all; method: immunoSEQ multiplex PCR. The sample includes some 75,000 clones, about 80% seen only once; the top ten take around 0.66%. The data stem from a study of T cell clones after liver transplantation. Study outcomes and limitations: Graft donor-reactive T cells may have migrated into the graft rather than being deleted. Compared with third party-reactive sequences, donor-reactive ones declined more, independent of withdrawal success. Conclusions were preliminary, with small, heterogeneous patient groups.

The CDR3 is 14 amino acids. CDR1 and CDR2 (germline): SGHRS, YFSETQ. V was trimmed by 0 bases and J by 7 bases, leaving 13 bases between them. The sample was CD4+ T cells from blood, taken before liver transplant. The sequence came from a human donor who received a liver transplant. The chain joins TRBV5-1 to TRBJ1-2; a possible D gene is TRBD1 (5 bases). The chain's CDR3 is CASSLEGALGGYTF. The CDR3 coding sequence is TGCGCCAGCAGCTTGGAAGGGGCTCTGGGTGGCTACACCTTC.